Below, 21 T cell receptor beta chains from the same sample are listed, as sequenced in a study of CD8 T cells in Susac syndrome. Random hexamers primed reverse transcription of roughly 0.5 to 1 ug RNA. Using its own MiXCR run on the immunoSEQ multiplex PCR reads, TCRdb lists one record per CDR3 protein. This table holds hundreds of thousands of distinct CDR3 sequences, 80% to 95% found once. Sequenced input: CD8+ T cells from PBMCs. These receptor sequences come from a human donor with multiple sclerosis.

This chain uses TRBV20-1 with TRBJ2-2; 13 bases agree with TRBD2. Germline lookup yields CDR1 DFQATT and CDR2 SNEGSKA (reference sequence). The trim removed 3 bases at V and 9 bases at J, leaving 13 bases unmatched. This CDR3 contains 17 residues. The CDR3 DNA reads TGCAGTGCTAGTTTGTTGAATTTGACTAGCGGGAGGAGGGAGCTGTTTTTT. It specifies CSASLLNLTSGRRELFF.

The chain links TRBV29-1 to TRBJ1-5, with a tentative D call TRBD1 (5 bases). Germline assignment: CDR1 SQVTM and CDR2 ANQGSEA. The V and J ends lost 7 bases and 6 bases respectively, with 19 bases between them. The CDR3 runs 14 residues. The chain's CDR3 is CSARTGGAGQPQHF. CDR3 DNA: TGCAGCGCCCGGACGGGGGGAGCTGGTCAGCCCCAGCATTTT.

The chain carries TRBV9 and TRBJ1-3; tentative D call: TRBD1 (5 bases). The CDR3 runs to 17 residues. Germline CDR1 is SGDLS and CDR2 is YYNGEE. V lost 0 bases and J lost 0, with 13 bases in between. CDR3 coding DNA: TGTGCCAGCAGCGTAGAATCGGGGCCAACCTCTGGAAACACCATATATTTT. Translation: CASSVESGPTSGNTIYF.

V gene TRBV20-1 combines with J gene TRBJ2-1, with TRBD2 matching over 11 bases. The V and J ends lost 3 bases and 7 bases, in that order; junction bases with no gene match: 8. Per germline, CDR1 DFQATT and CDR2 SNEGSKA (reference sequence). The CDR3 sequence is 15 residues long. CDR3 in DNA: TGCAGTGCTAGTTCGGGGTCTAGCGGGAGGAATGAGCAGTTCTTC. Translated: CSASSGSSGRNEQFF.

V and J are TRBV7-9 and TRBJ2-2; TRBD1 aligns across 8 bases. Per germline, CDR1 SEHNR and CDR2 FQNEAQ (reference sequence). This CDR3 is built from 18 residues. V was clipped by 0 bases and J by 0 bases; unmatched bases: 6. The CDR3 sequence is CASSLAGAGGPNTGELFF. CDR3 DNA sequence: TGTGCCAGCAGCTTAGCGGGGGCAGGGGGCCCGAACACCGGGGAGCTGTTTTTT.

The chain joins TRBV7-9 to TRBJ1-1; D remains unclear. The CDR3 has 11 residues. Germline-derived CDR1 and CDR2 are SEHNR and FQNEAQ (reference sequence). Between the trimmed V and J ends, which lost 5 bases and 7 bases, there was a span of 8 bases. This CDR3 is CASSTRVEAFF. CDR3 bases: TGTGCCAGCAGCACTCGGGTTGAAGCTTTCTTT.

This sequence joins TRBV7-2 and TRBJ1-1; the D is unclear. The V and J ends lost 1 base and 0 bases respectively, with 15 bases between them. Germline loops: CDR1 SGHTA, CDR2 FQGNSA. The CDR3 sequence is 17 residues long. The CDR3 spells CASSLGGISFMNTEAFF. For the CDR3, the DNA is TGTGCCAGCAGCTTAGGTGGTATCTCCTTCATGAACACTGAAGCTTTCTTT.

The chain is built from TRBV9 and TRBJ2-6; TRBD2 matches 8 bases. V shed 4 bases and J 0 bases; nucleotides not matched to a gene: 12. This CDR3 is built from 19 residues. Per germline, CDR1 SGDLS and CDR2 YYNGEE. CDR3 sequence reads: CASSSPREGWTSGANVLTF. The CDR3 coding sequence is TGTGCCAGCAGCTCCCCCCGGGAGGGATGGACCTCTGGGGCCAACGTCCTGACTTTC.

The DNA of the CDR3 is TGTGCCAGCAGCCCCGGACTAGCGATCACCGGGGAGCTGTTTTTT. It encodes CASSPGLAITGELFF. The chain employs TRBV7-9 and TRBJ2-2; 9 bases fit TRBD2. With 5 bases clipped from V and 4 bases from J, the junction kept 5 bases outside the gene matches. There are 15 residues in the CDR3. Germline CDR1 SEHNR, CDR2 FQNEAQ (reference sequence). Full variable domain (remainder filled in from reference TRBV7-9 and TRBJ2-2): DTGVSQNPRHKITKRGQNVTFRCDPISEHNRLYWYRQTLGQGPEFLTYFQNEAQLEKSRLLSDRFSAERPKGSFSTLEIQRTEQGDSAMYLCASSPGLAITGELFFGEGSRLTVL.

In nucleotides, the CDR3 is TGTGCCACCAGAGAAGTACCCGGGGAGCTGTTTTTT. This encodes CATREVPGELFF. The chain combines TRBV15 with TRBJ2-2; D ambiguous. This CDR3 is built from 12 residues. Germline values: CDR1 LNHNV, CDR2 YYDKDF (reference sequence). Trimming stripped 6 bases from V and 6 bases from J, with 8 bases between.

The V gene is TRBV12-3 or TRBV12-4, the J gene TRBJ1-1; D perhaps matches TRBD1 (5 bases). Trimming removed 6 bases at V and 3 bases at J, with 11 bases between. The CDR3 loop spans 13 amino acids. This CDR3 is CASRRGGDTEAFF. As DNA, the CDR3 is TGTGCCAGCAGGCGTGGGGGAGACACTGAAGCTTTCTTT.

This clonotype has a single count. The gene calls are TRBV27 and TRBJ2-5; 10 bases agree with TRBD2. This CDR3 is built from 16 residues. Losses at the gene ends were 5 bases for V and 1 base for J; bases not matched to a gene: 7. The germline gives CDR1 MNHEY, CDR2 SMNVEV (reference sequence). The CDR3 nucleotides read TGTGCCAGCAGTCTCCAGGCTAGCGGGGGCCAAGAGACCCAGTACTTC. Translation gives CASSLQASGGQETQYF.

Here the CDR3 reads CASSPSADSWISYEQYF. Here the CDR3 DNA reads TGTGCCAGCAGCCCTTCGGCTGACAGTTGGATCTCCTACGAGCAGTACTTC. The chain recombines TRBV14 with TRBJ2-7, with D perhaps matching TRBD1 (5 bases). The CDR3 totals 17 residues. Per the germline V gene, CDR1 is SGHDN and CDR2 is FVKESK. Trimming cost V 4 bases and J 0 bases, with 19 bases left between them. The entire variable domain, with the rest obtained from reference TRBV14 and TRBJ2-7, is as follows: EAGVTQFPSHSVIEKGQTVTLRCDPISGHDNLYWYRRVMGKEIKFLLHFVKESKQDESGMPNNRFLAERTGGTYSTLKVQPAELEDSGVYFCASSPSADSWISYEQYFGPGTRLTVT.

This chain uses TRBV7-2 with TRBJ2-7; D remains ambiguous. Trimming shortened V by 7 bases and J by 0 bases, and 16 bases separated the two germline ends. This CDR3 has 15 residues. Germline V gene sequence: CDR1 SGHTA, CDR2 FQGNSA. The DNA of the CDR3 is TGTGCCAGCACCCATAAGCTTACAGCCTCCTACGAGCAGTACTTC. Amino acid sequence: CASTHKLTASYEQYF. Variable domain in full (rest from reference TRBV7-2 and TRBJ2-7): GAGVSQSPSNKVTEKGKDVELRCDPISGHTALYWYRQSLGQGLEFLIYFQGNSAPDKSGLPSDRFSAERTGGSVSTLTIQRTQQEDSAVYLCASTHKLTASYEQYFGPGTRLTVT.

The J gene is TRBJ1-5, the V gene TRBV7-2; 8 positions match TRBD1. Germline CDR1 reads SGHTA; CDR2 reads FQGNSA. The CDR3 loop spans 19 amino acids. V lost 4 bases and J lost 3; bases outside the gene matches: 17. CDR3 residues: CASSSYGTGEGQLNQPQHF. The CDR3 nucleotides read TGTGCCAGCAGCTCATACGGGACAGGAGAAGGGCAGCTCAATCAGCCCCAGCATTTT.

The chain combines TRBV5-4 with TRBJ1-6; 7 nucleotides align to TRBD1. This CDR3 contains 17 residues. Germline V gene sequence: CDR1 SGHNT, CDR2 YYREEE (reference sequence). J was trimmed by 7 bases and V by 0 bases; bases with no gene match: 10. CDR3 DNA sequence: TGTGCCAGCAGCTTGGCCTCTCCCACAGGGGCCAATTCACCCCTCCACTTT. Translated, it gives CASSLASPTGANSPLHF.

The CDR3 coding sequence is TGTGCCAGCAGCCCGGACAGGGGCAAGGCCGGGGAGCTGTTTTTT. This sequence encodes CASSPDRGKAGELFF. The chain uses TRBV12-3 or TRBV12-4 and TRBJ2-2; TRBD1 matches at 9 bases. The CDR3 is made up of 15 amino acids. V lost 6 bases and J lost 6; bases outside the gene matches: 8.

The gene calls are TRBV11-2 and TRBJ2-7; D remains ambiguous. From germline, CDR1 is SGHAT and CDR2 FQNNGV. This CDR3 is 13 amino acids long. The V and J ends lost 3 bases and 2 bases respectively, with 8 bases between them. CDR3 sequence: CASSFTVTYEQYF. The CDR3 region has the DNA TGTGCCAGCAGCTTCACCGTAACCTACGAGCAGTACTTC.

The CDR3 protein is CASRLGQGSNSPLHF. CDR3 coding DNA: TGTGCCAGCAGACTAGGACAGGGGAGTAATTCACCCCTCCACTTT. The chain employs TRBV6-5 and TRBJ1-6, with 9 positions matching TRBD1. The CDR3 runs 15 residues. Trimming cost V 6 bases and J 6 bases; bases outside gene matches: 6. In germline, CDR1 is MNHEY, CDR2 SVGAGI.

J is TRBJ2-5 and V is TRBV15; no clear D gene. V lost 1 base and J lost 3, with 9 bases in between. Germline CDR1 is LNHNV and CDR2 is YYDKDF (reference sequence). CDR3 length: 14 residues. The CDR3 coding sequence is TGTGCCACCAGCAGAGTTGGCAGCGAAGAGACCCAGTACTTC. Its protein product is CATSRVGSEETQYF.

In nucleotides, the CDR3 is TGTGCCAGCAGCTTGGAGGGGGACGAGCAGTACTTC. Residues: CASSLEGDEQYF. This chain links TRBV5-6 with TRBJ2-7; perhaps TRBD1 as D (6 bases). Germline assignment: CDR1 SGHDT and CDR2 YYEEEE. The CDR3 totals 12 residues. The V end was cut by 0 bases, the J end by 5 bases, with 6 bases between.